One and the same sample provided the 18 T cell receptor beta chains below, sequenced in a study of neurological immune-mediated disorders. One entry per CDR3 protein results from TCRdb running MiXCR on the 5' RACE reads. The sample lists under 35,000 distinct CDR3 sequences, under 25% occurring once. Sequenced input: CD4+ T cells from blood. These receptors were collected from a man aged 50-59 years with HTLV-1-associated myelopathy (HAM/TSP).

This clonotype was seen at least ten times. V is TRBV7-9 and J is TRBJ2-7, with a possible D match to TRBD1 (6 bases). CDR3 size: 16 residues. Trimming took off 4 bases at V and 2 bases at J, with 18 bases between the two ends. Germline CDR1 and CDR2: SEHNR and FQNEAQ (reference sequence). CDR3 loop: CASSSFGTPRTYEQYF. Written as DNA, the CDR3 is TGTGCCAGCAGCTCCTTCGGGACACCAAGAACCTACGAGCAGTACTTC.

This clonotype was counted many times. This rearrangement joins TRBV12-3 or TRBV12-4 to TRBJ1-2; D might be TRBD1 (6 bases). The CDR3 is 16 amino acids. V shed 8 bases and J shed 3 bases, with 22 bases lying between them. CDR3 bases: TGTGCCAGCGCCCCCGCCGGGACAAGGGAGTACTATGGCTACACCTTC. Its protein product is CASAPAGTREYYGYTF.

This clonotype showed up many times. The chain has TRBV7-2 and TRBJ2-5; 8 bases fit TRBD2. This CDR3 has 12 residues. V was clipped by 5 bases and J by 12 bases; unmatched bases: 8. Germline values: CDR1 SGHTA, CDR2 FQGNSA. The CDR3 nucleotides read TGTGCCAGCAGCCCCGCGGGGGGTAGGGAGTACTTC. This encodes CASSPAGGREYF.

This clonotype was recorded many times. The chain carries TRBV11-3 and TRBJ2-3; 10 bases are a match to TRBD2. Germline CDR1 is SGHNT and CDR2 is YENEEA. V lost 3 bases, J lost 7 bases, and 7 bases stayed unmatched. CDR3 length: 15 amino acids. The CDR3 DNA follows: TGTGCCAGCAGCTTCCGCGCTAGCGGGGGACATACGCAGTATTTT. This encodes CASSFRASGGHTQYF.

This clonotype was observed a few times. This chain's CDR3 is CASSSPKFTGELFF. The CDR3 DNA sequence: TGCGCCAGCAGCTCCCCAAAATTCACCGGGGAGCTGTTTTTT. This chain links TRBV5-1 with TRBJ2-2; D unclear. Germline assignment: CDR1 SGHRS and CDR2 YFSETQ. The V end lost 3 bases, the J end lost 4 bases, and 10 bases lay between the germline ends. The CDR3 is 14 amino acids.

This clonotype was seen many times. In DNA form, the CDR3 reads TGTGCCAGCAGCCCCGGACTAGCGGGAGGGACTTACGAGCAGTACTTC. This codes for CASSPGLAGGTYEQYF. The rearrangement links TRBV7-2 to TRBJ2-7; TRBD2 matches at 15 bases. From germline, CDR1 is SGHTA and CDR2 FQGNSA. Germline trimming cut 5 bases from V and 4 bases from J; bases unmatched to any gene: 6. The CDR3 has 16 residues.

The table lists this clonotype with many counts. Written as DNA, the CDR3 is TGCAGCGCCGAGGGGGGGGGGCAAGAGACCCAGTACTTC. It specifies CSAEGGGQETQYF. The genes are TRBV29-1 and TRBJ2-5; tentative D call: TRBD2 (7 bases). The germline V gene encodes CDR1 SQVTM and CDR2 ANQGSEA. V lost 7 bases and J 2 bases, leaving 14 bases between the germline ends. The CDR3 is 13 amino acids.

Ten or more counts support this clonotype. The genes are TRBV5-5 and TRBJ1-6; no clear D gene. V gave up 0 bases and J gave up 0 bases, with 10 bases separating them. Germline V gene lookup returns CDR1 SGHKS and CDR2 YYEKEE (reference sequence). The CDR3 sequence is 17 residues long. CDR3 DNA: TGTGCCAGCAGCTTGGAGGTCACCAGCTCCTATAATTCACCCCTCCACTTT. This gives the protein CASSLEVTSSYNSPLHF.

There are many counts of this clonotype. The chain employs TRBV7-9 and TRBJ2-5, with D unclear. Per the germline V gene, CDR1 is SEHNR and CDR2 is FQNEAQ (reference sequence). V was trimmed by 6 bases and J by 0 bases, leaving 11 bases between them. The CDR3 covers 14 residues. The CDR3 here is CASSLTRDQETQYF. The CDR3 DNA is TGTGCCAGCAGTTTAACTCGGGACCAAGAGACCCAGTACTTC.

This clonotype was counted at least ten times. The chain carries TRBV20-1 and TRBJ2-3; 7 positions match TRBD2. CDR1 is DFQATT, CDR2 SNEGSKA, per germline (reference sequence). V was pared by 7 bases and J by 2 bases, with 9 bases of the junction left unmatched. The CDR3 runs 14 residues. CDR3 amino acids: CSGPTSSYTDTQYF. DNA for the CDR3: TGCAGTGGCCCGACTAGCAGCTACACAGATACGCAGTATTTT.

Notes on this clonotype: The junction differs from germline at one of its ends, possibly a read error. The chain carries TRBV5-5 and TRBJ1-4; the D is unclear. CDR3 size: 12 residues. From germline, CDR1 is SGHKS and CDR2 YYEKEE (reference sequence). The CDR3 protein is CTSSLTLEKLFF. In DNA form, the CDR3 reads TGTACCAGCAGCTTGACGCTCGAAAAACTTTTTTTT.

This clonotype was seen only a few times. This chain joins TRBV12-3 or TRBV12-4 and TRBJ1-5, with a tentative D call TRBD1 (6 bases). CDR3 length: 14 residues. V shed 4 bases and J shed 0 bases, with 7 bases lying between them. CDR3 in DNA: TGTGCCAGCAGTTCAGGGGATAGCAATCAGCCCCAGCATTTT. This encodes CASSSGDSNQPQHF.

The chain recombines TRBV6-5 with TRBJ1-5; D not certain. The CDR3 spans 14 residues. V was shortened by 0 bases and J by 6 bases, with 9 bases between the two germline ends. From germline, CDR1 is MNHEY and CDR2 SVGAGI. As DNA, the CDR3 is TGTGCCAGCAGTTACTCGGGGTCATCTCAGCCCCAGCATTTT. As protein: CASSYSGSSQPQHF.

This clonotype was seen many times. This sequence joins TRBV6-5 and TRBJ1-5; D is perhaps TRBD1 (5 bases). Germline CDR1 MNHEY, CDR2 SVGAGI. The CDR3 loop spans 15 amino acids. V was shortened by 7 bases and J by 1 base, with 14 bases between the two germline ends. CDR3 DNA sequence: TGTGCCAGCATGACAATGGCAGGGAGCAATCAGCCCCAGCATTTT. Protein: CASMTMAGSNQPQHF.

This clonotype was counted many times. The V call is TRBV5-5, the J call TRBJ1-2, with D perhaps TRBD1 (5 bases). The ends were cut back, 0 bases at V and 7 bases at J, with 22 bases in the middle. Germline V gene data show CDR1 as SGHKS and CDR2 as YYEKEE (reference sequence). CDR3 length: 17 residues. CDR3 loop: CASSLEPADSLNGGYTF. The CDR3 bases are TGTGCCAGCAGCTTGGAGCCGGCCGACAGCCTCAATGGTGGCTACACCTTC.

Comments on this clonotype: This may come from a read error, since a much larger clone is one base off. The rearrangement joins TRBV18 to TRBJ2-5; possibly TRBD1 or TRBD2 for D (5 bases each). Germline V gene data show CDR1 as KGHSH and CDR2 as LQKENI. The CDR3 totals 15 residues. The DNA of the CDR3 is TGTGCCAGATCACCATGGGACGTTGGTCAGGAGACCCAGCACTTC. Protein: CARSPWDVGQETQHF.

V usage is TRBV2 and J usage is TRBJ2-3; D gene uncertain. The ends were cut back, 3 bases at V and 8 bases at J, with 6 bases in the middle. The CDR3 extends over 11 amino acids. Germline lookup yields CDR1 SNHLY and CDR2 FYNNEI. CDR3: CASSDHLTQYF. DNA for the CDR3: TGTGCCAGCAGTGACCACCTTACGCAGTATTTT. Full variable domain (missing parts from reference TRBV2 and TRBJ2-3): EPEVTQTPSHQVTQMGQEVILRCVPISNHLYFYWYRQILGQKVEFLVSFYNNEISEKSEIFDDQFSVERPDGSNFTLKIRSTKLEDSAMYFCASSDHLTQYFGPGTRLTVL.

This clonotype qualifies as medium-sized (0.01 to 0.1%). This chain links TRBV20-1 with TRBJ2-3; TRBD2 matches at 7 bases. The CDR3 is 15 residues long. Germline V lookup: CDR1 DFQATT, CDR2 SNEGSKA (reference sequence). V gave up 5 bases and J gave up 3 bases; unmatched junction bases: 11. CDR3 in amino acids: CSAPPRERGTDTQYF. CDR3 DNA: TGCAGTGCTCCCCCGCGGGAGAGGGGAACAGATACGCAGTATTTT.